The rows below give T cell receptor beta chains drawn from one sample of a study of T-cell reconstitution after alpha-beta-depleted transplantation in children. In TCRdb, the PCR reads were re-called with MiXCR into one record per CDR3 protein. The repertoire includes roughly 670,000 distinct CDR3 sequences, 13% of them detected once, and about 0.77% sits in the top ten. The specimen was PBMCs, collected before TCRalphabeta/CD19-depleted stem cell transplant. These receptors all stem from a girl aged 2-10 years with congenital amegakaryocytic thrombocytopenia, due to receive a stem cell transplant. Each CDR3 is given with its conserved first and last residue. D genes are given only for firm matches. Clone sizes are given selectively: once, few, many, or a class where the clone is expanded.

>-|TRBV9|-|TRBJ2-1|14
TGTGCCAGCAGCGGCCGGGACATCTACAATGAGCAGTTCTTC
CASSGRDIYNEQFF
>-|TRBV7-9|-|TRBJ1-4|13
TGTGCCAGCAGCTCCTACACGGTGTTGGAACTGTTTTTT
CASSSYTVLELFF
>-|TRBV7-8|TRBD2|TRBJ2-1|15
TGTGCCAGCAGCTTATGGCTAGCGGGAGACAATGAGCAGTTCTTC
CASSLWLAGDNEQFF
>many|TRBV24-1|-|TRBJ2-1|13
TGTGCCACCAGTGATCCGCGGGGCGATGAGCAGTTCTTC
CATSDPRGDEQFF
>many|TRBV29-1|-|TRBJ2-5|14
TGCAGCGTTGTATTCCGGGGGAGCGGAGAGACCCAGTACTTC
CSVVFRGSGETQYF
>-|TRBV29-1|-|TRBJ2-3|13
TGCAGCGTTGATGTCGGGAGCACAGATACGCAGTATTTT
CSVDVGSTDTQYF
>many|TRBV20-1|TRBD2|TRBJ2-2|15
TGCAGTGCTACCGACGGGAGGCTGGGCACCGGGGAGCTGTTTTTT
CSATDGRLGTGELFF
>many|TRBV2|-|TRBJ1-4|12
TGTGCCAGCAGCCGCGGAAATGAAAAACTGTTTTTT
CASSRGNEKLFF
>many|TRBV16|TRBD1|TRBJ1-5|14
TGTGCCAGCAGCCCGACAGGGGTGGACCAGCCCCAGCATTTT
CASSPTGVDQPQHF
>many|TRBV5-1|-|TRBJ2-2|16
TGCGCCAGCAGCTTGTATGGCGCGCCGGATTCCGGGGAGCTGTTTTTT
CASSLYGAPDSGELFF
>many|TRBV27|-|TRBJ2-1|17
TGTGCCAGCAGTTTACGCTCAGGGGGGAAGTCTGGTAATGAGCAGTTCTTC
CASSLRSGGKSGNEQFF
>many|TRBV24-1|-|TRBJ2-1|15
TGTGCCACCAGTGAGTGGGAGAGCTCCTACAATGAGCAGTTCTTC
CATSEWESSYNEQFF
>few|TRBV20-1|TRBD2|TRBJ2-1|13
TGCAGTGCCGTTAGCGGGAGGGCGGGTTGGCAGTTCTTC
CSAVSGRAGWQFF
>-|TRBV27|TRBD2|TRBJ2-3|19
TGTGCCAGCAGTCAAACCGGGACTAGCGGGAAATTGGGCACAGATACGCAGTATTTT
CASSQTGTSGKLGTDTQYF
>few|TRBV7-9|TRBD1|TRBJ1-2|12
TGTGCCAGCAGCTCACGGGACAGGTTTAGCACCTTC
CASSSRDRFSTF
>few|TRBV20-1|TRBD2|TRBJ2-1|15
TGCAGTGCTAGGGGACTAGCGGGAGTTTTAAATGAGCAGTTCTTC
CSARGLAGVLNEQFF
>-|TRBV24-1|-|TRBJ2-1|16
TGTGCCACCAGTGATTTTAACTCATTCTCAGAGAATGAGCAGTTCTTC
CATSDFNSFSENEQFF